This T cell receptor beta chain was recovered during a study of cytomegalovirus exposure and HLA in healthy donors. Study information: Early on, a data release was issued that held approximately 92 million unique TCRs from HLA-typed donors.

PCR employed 60 Vbeta and 13 Jbeta primers. Clones were read by immunoSEQ multiplex PCR, and TCRdb kept only the in-frame ones, dropping some. The repertoire holds about 59,000 clones, with 80% to 90% as singletons. Each of the donors was a healthy bone marrow donor. The study, taken as a whole, reports: Prior analysis indicated that the majority of TCR beta V segments exhibited productivity approximately 87% or approximately 30% of the time. Upon later analysis, TCR association rates were observed to vary by HLA locus, being highest for DRB1 and lowest for HLA-C.

As concerns this clone: Its antigen is currently unknown.

This receptor was obtained from a man younger than 45 in good health and CMV-seropositive. The source material was PBMCs.

CDR3 sequence reads: CASSFGGGNYGYTF. DNA of the CDR3: TGTGCCAGCAGTTTTGGGGGGGGCAACTATGGCTACACCTTC. This rearrangement joins TRBV28 to TRBJ1-2; D may be TRBD1 (6 bases). Looked up from germline, CDR1 is MDHEN and CDR2 is SYDVKM. With 3 bases removed from V and 2 bases from J, the gap between germline ends came to 10 bases. The CDR3 length is 14 residues.